This TCR beta chain emerged from a study of cytomegalovirus exposure and HLA in healthy donors. The CDR3 is made up of 14 amino acids. From germline, CDR1 is MNHEY and CDR2 SMNVEV (reference sequence). V was cut by 6 bases and J by 2 bases, with 14 bases left in between. The primer mix had 60 Vbeta and 13 Jbeta primers. Clones were read by immunoSEQ multiplex PCR, and TCRdb kept only the in-frame ones, dropping some. The sample carries about 100,000 clones, roughly three quarters recorded once. The sequence derives from a woman aged 55-69 years in good health and CMV-seronegative. This sequence joins TRBV27 and TRBJ2-7; TRBD1 is a possible D gene (6 bases). The sample comprised PBMCs. The CDR3 DNA follows: TGTGCCAGCAGCCTACAGGGCAGGACCTACGAGCAGTACTTC. It is translated as CASSLQGRTYEQYF.